This entry describes one T cell receptor beta chain. Its antigen is as yet unknown. These data come from a study of post-analysis software for immune sequencing data. Study at large: Multiple sclerosis in the patients followed relapsing-remitting, secondary progressive and progressive-relapsing courses.

Germline CDR1 is DFQATT and CDR2 is SNEGSKA (reference sequence). CDR3 length: 14 residues. Points from the study as a whole: A significant reduction in normalized Chao1 diversity was observed in multiple sclerosis patients versus controls. The study found TRBV5-6, TRBV5-1 and TRBV20-1 among five TRBV segments more frequent in patients than controls.

Presence of unique molecular identifiers characterized the TCR beta cDNA libraries. Each sample of about 0.95 to 10 million input T cells yielded 500,000 or so cDNA molecules, so each molecule approximated one T cell. Each CDR3 protein gets one entry after TCRdb re-called the PCR reads with MiXCR. The sample has 740,000 or so distinct CDR3 sequences; about 50% are singletons. This TCR was sampled from a girl aged 5-17 years with multiple sclerosis. The V gene is TRBV20-1, the J gene TRBJ2-5, with D perhaps matching TRBD2 (6 bases). The assigned J gene may be wrong: the sequence end matches TRBJ2-7 better. The specimen was blood. CDR3 residues: CSARDRPGAGEQYF. CDR3 nucleotide sequence: TGCAGTGCTAGAGATAGACCGGGAGCAGGCGAGCAGTACTTC.